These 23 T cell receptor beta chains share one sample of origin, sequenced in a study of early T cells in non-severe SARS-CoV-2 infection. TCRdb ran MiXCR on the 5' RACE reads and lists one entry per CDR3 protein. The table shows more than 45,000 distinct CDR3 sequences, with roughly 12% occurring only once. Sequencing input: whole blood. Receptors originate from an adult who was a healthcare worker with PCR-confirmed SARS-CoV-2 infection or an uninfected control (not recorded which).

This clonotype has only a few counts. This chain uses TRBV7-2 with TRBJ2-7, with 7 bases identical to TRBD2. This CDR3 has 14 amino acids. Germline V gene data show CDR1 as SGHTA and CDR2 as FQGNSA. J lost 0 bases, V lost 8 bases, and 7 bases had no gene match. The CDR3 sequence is CASSGASGSYEQYF. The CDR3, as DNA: TGTGCCAGCTCCGGGGCTAGCGGCTCCTACGAGCAGTACTTC.

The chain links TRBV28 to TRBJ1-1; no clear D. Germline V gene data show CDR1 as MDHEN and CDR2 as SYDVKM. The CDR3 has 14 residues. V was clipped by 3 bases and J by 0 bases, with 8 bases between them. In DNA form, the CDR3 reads TGTGCCAGCAGTTTGGAGGACCTGAACACTGAAGCTTTCTTT. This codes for CASSLEDLNTEAFF.

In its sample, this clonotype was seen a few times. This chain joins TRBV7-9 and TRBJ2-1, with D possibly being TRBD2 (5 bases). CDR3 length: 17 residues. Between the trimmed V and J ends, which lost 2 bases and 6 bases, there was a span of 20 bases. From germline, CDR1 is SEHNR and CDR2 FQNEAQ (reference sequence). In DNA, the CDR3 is TGTGCCAGCAGCTTATCTGGTGGCCTAGCCCAGACCAATGAGCAGTTCTTC. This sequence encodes CASSLSGGLAQTNEQFF.

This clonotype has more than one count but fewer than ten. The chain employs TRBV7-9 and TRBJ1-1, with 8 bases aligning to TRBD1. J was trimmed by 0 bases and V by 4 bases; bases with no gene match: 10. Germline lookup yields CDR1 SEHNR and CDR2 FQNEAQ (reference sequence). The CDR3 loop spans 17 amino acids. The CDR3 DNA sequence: TGTGCCAGCAGCTCGGTGGGGACAGGCCGAATGAACACTGAAGCTTTCTTT. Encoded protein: CASSSVGTGRMNTEAFF.

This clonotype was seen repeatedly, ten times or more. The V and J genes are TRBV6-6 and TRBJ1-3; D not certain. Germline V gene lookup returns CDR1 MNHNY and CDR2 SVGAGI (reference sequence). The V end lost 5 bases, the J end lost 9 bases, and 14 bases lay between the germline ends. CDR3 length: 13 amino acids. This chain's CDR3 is CASSGDWKGTIYF. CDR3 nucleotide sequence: TGTGCCAGCAGTGGAGACTGGAAAGGCACCATATATTTT.

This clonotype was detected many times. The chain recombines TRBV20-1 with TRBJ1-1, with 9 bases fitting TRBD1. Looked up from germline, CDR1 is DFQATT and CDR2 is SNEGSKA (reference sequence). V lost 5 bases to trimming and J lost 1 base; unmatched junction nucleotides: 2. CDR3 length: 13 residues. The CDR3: CSAGDRENTEAFF. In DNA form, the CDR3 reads TGCAGTGCTGGGGACAGGGAGAACACTGAAGCTTTCTTT.

Written as DNA, the CDR3 is TGTGCCAGCAGTTACTCTTCCCAGGGGGCGGGTGAGCAGTACTTC. It translates to CASSYSSQGAGEQYF. V and J are TRBV6-6 and TRBJ2-7; 8 nucleotides agree with TRBD1. The germline V gene encodes CDR1 MNHNY and CDR2 SVGAGI (reference sequence). J was trimmed by 7 bases and V by 0 bases; bases with no gene match: 8. The CDR3 covers 15 residues.

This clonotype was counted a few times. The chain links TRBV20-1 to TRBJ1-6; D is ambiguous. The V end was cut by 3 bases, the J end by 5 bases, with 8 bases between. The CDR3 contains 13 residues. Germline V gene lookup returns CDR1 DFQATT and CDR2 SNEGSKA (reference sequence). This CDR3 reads CSASGSNNSPLHF. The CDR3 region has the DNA TGCAGTGCTAGTGGCTCGAATAATTCACCCCTCCACTTT.

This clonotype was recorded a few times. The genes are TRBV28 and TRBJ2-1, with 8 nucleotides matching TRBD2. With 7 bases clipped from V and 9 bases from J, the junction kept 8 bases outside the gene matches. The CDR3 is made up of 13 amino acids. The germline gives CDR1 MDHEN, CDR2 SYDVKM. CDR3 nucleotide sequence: TGTGCCAGCACCCCAGCGGGAGAGGGTGAGCAGTTCTTC. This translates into CASTPAGEGEQFF.

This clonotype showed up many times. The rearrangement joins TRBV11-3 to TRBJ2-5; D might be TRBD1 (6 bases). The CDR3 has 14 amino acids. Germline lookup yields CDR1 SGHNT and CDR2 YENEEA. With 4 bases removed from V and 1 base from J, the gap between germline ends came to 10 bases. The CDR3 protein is CASSSGQSQETQYF. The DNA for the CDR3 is TGTGCCAGCAGCTCCGGACAGTCCCAAGAGACCCAGTACTTC.

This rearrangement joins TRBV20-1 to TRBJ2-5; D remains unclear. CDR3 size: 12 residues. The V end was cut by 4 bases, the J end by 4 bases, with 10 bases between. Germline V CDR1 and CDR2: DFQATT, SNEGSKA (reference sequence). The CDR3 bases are TGCAGTGCTAATAGGGTGAGAGAGACCCAGTACTTC. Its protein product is CSANRVRETQYF.

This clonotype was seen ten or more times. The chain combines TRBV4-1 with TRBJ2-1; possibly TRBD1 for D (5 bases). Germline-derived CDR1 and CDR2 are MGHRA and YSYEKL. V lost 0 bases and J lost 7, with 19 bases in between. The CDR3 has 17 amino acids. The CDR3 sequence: CASSQEVSGSPGNEQFF. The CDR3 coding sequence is TGCGCCAGCAGCCAAGAGGTATCAGGGTCTCCTGGAAATGAGCAGTTCTTC.

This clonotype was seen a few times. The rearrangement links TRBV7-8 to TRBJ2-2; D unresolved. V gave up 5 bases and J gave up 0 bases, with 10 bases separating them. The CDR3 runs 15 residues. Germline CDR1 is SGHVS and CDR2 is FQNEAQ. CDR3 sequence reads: CASSRHLANTGELFF. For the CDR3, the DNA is TGTGCCAGCAGCCGACATTTGGCGAACACCGGGGAGCTGTTTTTT.

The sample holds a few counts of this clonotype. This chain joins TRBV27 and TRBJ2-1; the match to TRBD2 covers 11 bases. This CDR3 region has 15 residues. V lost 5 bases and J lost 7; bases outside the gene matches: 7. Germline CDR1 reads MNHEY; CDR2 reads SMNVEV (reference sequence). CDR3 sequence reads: CASSDSGRALNEQFF. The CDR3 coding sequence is TGTGCCAGCAGTGATAGCGGGAGGGCCCTTAATGAGCAGTTCTTC.

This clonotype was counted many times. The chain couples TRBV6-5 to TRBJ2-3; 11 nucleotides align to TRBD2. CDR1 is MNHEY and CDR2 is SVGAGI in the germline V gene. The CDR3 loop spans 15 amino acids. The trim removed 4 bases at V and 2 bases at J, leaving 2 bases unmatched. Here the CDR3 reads CASSWTSGHTDTQYF. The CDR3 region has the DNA TGTGCCAGCAGTTGGACTAGCGGGCACACAGATACGCAGTATTTT.

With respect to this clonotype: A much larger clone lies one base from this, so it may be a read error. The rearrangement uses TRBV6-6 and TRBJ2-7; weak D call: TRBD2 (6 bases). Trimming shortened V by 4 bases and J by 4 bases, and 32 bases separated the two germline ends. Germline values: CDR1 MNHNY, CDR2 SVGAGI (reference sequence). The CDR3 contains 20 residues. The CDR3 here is CASSSPSAPKTSSSAYEQYF. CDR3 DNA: TGTGCCAGCAGTTCCCCTTCAGCTCCGAAGACTAGTTCCTCAGCGTACGAGCAGTACTTC.

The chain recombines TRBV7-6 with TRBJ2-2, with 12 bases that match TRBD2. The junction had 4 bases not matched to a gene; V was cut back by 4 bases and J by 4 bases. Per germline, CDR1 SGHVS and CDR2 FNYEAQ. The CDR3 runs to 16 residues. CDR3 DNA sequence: TGTGCCAGCAGCTCTGGACTAGCGGGATTCACCGGGGAGCTGTTTTTT. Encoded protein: CASSSGLAGFTGELFF.

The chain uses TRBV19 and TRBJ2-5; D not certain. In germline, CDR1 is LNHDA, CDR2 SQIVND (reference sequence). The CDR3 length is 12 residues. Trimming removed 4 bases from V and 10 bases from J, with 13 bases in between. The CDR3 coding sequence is TGTGCCAGTAGTAGCCCACGAGGTGGCCAGTACTTC. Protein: CASSSPRGGQYF.

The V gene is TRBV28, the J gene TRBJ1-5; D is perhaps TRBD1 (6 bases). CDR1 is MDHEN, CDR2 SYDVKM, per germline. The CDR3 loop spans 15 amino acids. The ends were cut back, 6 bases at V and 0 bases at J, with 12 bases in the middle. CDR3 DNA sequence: TGTGCCAGCAGCGGGGGGGCTCATAGCAATCAGCCCCAGCATTTT. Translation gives CASSGGAHSNQPQHF.

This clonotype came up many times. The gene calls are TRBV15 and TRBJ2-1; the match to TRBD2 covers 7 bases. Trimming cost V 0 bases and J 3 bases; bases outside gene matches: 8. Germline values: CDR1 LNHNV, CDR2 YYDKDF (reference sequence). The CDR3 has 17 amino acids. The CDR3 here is CATSRDVGSGDYNEQFF. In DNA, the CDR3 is TGTGCCACCAGCAGAGATGTGGGGAGCGGGGACTACAATGAGCAGTTCTTC. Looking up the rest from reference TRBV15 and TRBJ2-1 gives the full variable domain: DAMVIQNPRYQVTQFGKPVTLSCSQTLNHNVMYWYQQKSSQAPKLLFHYYDKDFNNEADTPDNFQSRRPNTSFCFLDIRSPGLGDTAMYLCATSRDVGSGDYNEQFFGPGTRLTVL.

The CDR3 spells CASGLTPNTEAFF. CDR3 in DNA: TGTGCTAGTGGTTTGACACCGAACACTGAAGCTTTCTTT. The V call is TRBV12-5, the J call TRBJ1-1; D gene uncertain. Germline V lookup: CDR1 LGHNT, CDR2 FRNRAP. The CDR3 contains 13 residues. Trimming removed 2 bases from V and 1 base from J, with 5 bases in between.

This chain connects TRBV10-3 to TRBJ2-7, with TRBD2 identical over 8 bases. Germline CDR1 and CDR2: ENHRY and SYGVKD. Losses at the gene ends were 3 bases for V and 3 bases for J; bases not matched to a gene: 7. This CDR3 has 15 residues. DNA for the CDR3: TGTGCCATCAGTGATAGCGGGAAGAGGAACTACGAGCAGTACTTC. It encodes CAISDSGKRNYEQYF.

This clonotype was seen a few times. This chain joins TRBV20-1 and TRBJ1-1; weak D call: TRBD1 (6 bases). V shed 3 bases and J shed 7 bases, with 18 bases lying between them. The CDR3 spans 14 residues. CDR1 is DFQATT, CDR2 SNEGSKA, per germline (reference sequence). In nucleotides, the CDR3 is TGCAGTGCTAGGAGCCACGCGGGGGGCTATGAAGCTTTCTTT. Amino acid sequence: CSARSHAGGYEAFF.